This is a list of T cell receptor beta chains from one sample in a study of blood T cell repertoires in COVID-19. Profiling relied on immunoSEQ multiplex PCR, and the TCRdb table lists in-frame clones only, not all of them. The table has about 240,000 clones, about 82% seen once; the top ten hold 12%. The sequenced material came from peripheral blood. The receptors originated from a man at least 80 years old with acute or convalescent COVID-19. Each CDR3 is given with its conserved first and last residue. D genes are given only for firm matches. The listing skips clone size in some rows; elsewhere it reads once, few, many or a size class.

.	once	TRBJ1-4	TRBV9	CASSALLTGKGTNEKLFF	TGTGCCAGCAGCGCCCTACTCACAGGGAAAGGGACTAATGAAAAACTGTTTTTT
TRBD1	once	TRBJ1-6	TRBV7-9	CASSLGTGVNSPLHF	TGTGCCAGCAGCTTAGGGACAGGGGTAAATTCACCCCTCCACTTT
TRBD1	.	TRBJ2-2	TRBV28	CASGSTGVTGELFF	TGTGCCAGCGGGTCGACAGGGGTCACCGGGGAGCTGTTTTTT
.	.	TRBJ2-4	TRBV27	CASSLSFGAKNIQYF	TGTGCCAGCAGTTTATCTTTCGGAGCCAAAAACATTCAGTACTTC
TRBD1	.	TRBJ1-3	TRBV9	CASSAHPDRGSGNTIYF	TGTGCCAGCAGCGCCCACCCGGACAGGGGATCTGGAAACACCATATATTTT
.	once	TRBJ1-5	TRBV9	CASSVATREGNQPQHF	TGTGCCAGCAGCGTAGCGACCCGAGAGGGCAATCAGCCCCAGCATTTT
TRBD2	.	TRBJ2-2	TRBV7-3	CASSPTSGENTGELFF	TGTGCCAGCAGCCCGACTAGCGGAGAGAACACCGGGGAGCTGTTTTTT
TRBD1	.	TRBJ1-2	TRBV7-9	CASSLGGTDGYTF	TGTGCCAGCAGCTTAGGAGGGACAGATGGCTACACCTTC
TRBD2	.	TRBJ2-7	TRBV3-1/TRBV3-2	CASSQAGLAAREQYF	TGTGCCAGCAGCCAAGCGGGACTAGCAGCGCGCGAGCAGTACTTC
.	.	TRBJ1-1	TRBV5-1	CASSQLGTNTEAFF	TGCGCCAGCAGTCAACTAGGAACGAACACTGAAGCTTTCTTT
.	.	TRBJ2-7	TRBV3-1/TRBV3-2	CASSPVRGKGYEQYF	TGTGCCAGCAGCCCCGTTAGGGGGAAGGGGTACGAGCAGTACTTC
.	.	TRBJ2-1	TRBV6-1	CASSESNNEQFF	TGTGCCAGCAGTGAGAGTAACAATGAGCAGTTCTTC
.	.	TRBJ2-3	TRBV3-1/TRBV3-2	CASRKWGESTDTQYF	TGTGCCAGCCGTAAATGGGGGGAGAGCACAGATACGCAGTATTTT
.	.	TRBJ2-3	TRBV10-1	CASSESRLRVRDTQYF	TGCGCCAGCAGTGAGTCAAGGTTACGGGTTAGAGATACGCAGTATTTT
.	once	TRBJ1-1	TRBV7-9	CASSPDLGLVNTEAFF	TGTGCCAGCAGCCCCGATTTGGGACTCGTGAACACTGAAGCTTTCTTT
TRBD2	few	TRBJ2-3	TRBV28	CASSSQRELTDTQYF	TGTGCCAGCAGTTCACAGCGGGAGCTCACAGATACGCAGTATTTT
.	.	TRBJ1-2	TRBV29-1	CSTGHPNYGYTF	TGCAGCACCGGACATCCTAACTATGGCTACACCTTC
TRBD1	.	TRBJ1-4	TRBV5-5	CASSSVQGRNEKLFF	TGTGCCAGCAGCTCCGTACAGGGGAGGAATGAAAAACTGTTTTTT
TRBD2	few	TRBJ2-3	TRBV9	CASSVSGERTDTQYF	TGTGCCAGCAGCGTCAGCGGGGAGCGCACAGATACGCAGTATTTT
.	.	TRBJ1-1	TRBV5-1	CASSSKEDTEAFF	TGCGCCAGCAGTAGTAAGGAGGACACTGAAGCTTTCTTT
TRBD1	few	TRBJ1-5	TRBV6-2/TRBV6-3	CASSYRDRGGQPQHF	TGTGCCAGCAGTTATCGGGACAGGGGCGGTCAGCCCCAGCATTTT
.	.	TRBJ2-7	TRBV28	CATRDSRSSYEQYF	TGTGCCACCCGGGACTCGAGGAGCTCCTACGAGCAGTACTTC